This note documents a single T cell receptor beta chain sequence. Its antigen is not identified. The length of the CDR3 is 14 residues. V lost 4 bases to trimming and J lost 8 bases, with 15 bases between them. Germline CDR1 and CDR2: ENHRY and SYGVKD. The data originate from a study of Ad26.COV2.S vaccination and SARS-CoV-2 variants. Study-wide points: In TCR breadth and depth analyses, total T cell responses may have been underestimated. Substantial breadth was reported for post-vaccination spike-specific CD8+ and CD4+ T cells.

Only in-frame clones appear in the TCRdb table, and some are missing; sequencing was by immunoSEQ multiplex PCR. The sample lists hundreds of thousands of clones, about 90% seen once, with 3.9% in the top ten. The chain employs TRBV10-3 and TRBJ2-1; D remains unclear. The sequence was obtained from a human donor who had recovered from COVID-19. This specimen consisted of peripheral blood, obtained after recovery from COVID-19. CDR3 protein: CAISVEDVIDEQFF. CDR3 coding DNA: TGTGCCATCAGTGTTGAGGATGTCATCGATGAGCAGTTCTTC.